The T cell receptor (beta chain) under discussion was sequenced for a study of metastatic and nonmetastatic thyroid tumors. Germline lookup yields CDR1 SGHNT and CDR2 YENEEA. V was trimmed by 4 bases and J by 4 bases, leaving 7 bases between them. This CDR3 has 13 amino acids. The entire patient cohort was treatment-naive prior to thyroid surgery. This clone is labeled as large. Via MiXCR, TCRdb re-called the PCR reads. Among some 16,000 clones listed, approximately 30% were seen once. This clonotype was obtained from a female donor with papillary thyroid cancer or a benign thyroid nodule (not recorded which). Some clones in this sample may be carry-over from other donors' samples. The sequenced sample was tumor tissue. The rearrangement joins TRBV11-3 to TRBJ1-4, with D unresolved. CDR3 in amino acids: CASSSTVNEKLFF. DNA for the CDR3: TGTGCCAGCAGCTCAACAGTTAATGAAAAACTGTTTTTT.